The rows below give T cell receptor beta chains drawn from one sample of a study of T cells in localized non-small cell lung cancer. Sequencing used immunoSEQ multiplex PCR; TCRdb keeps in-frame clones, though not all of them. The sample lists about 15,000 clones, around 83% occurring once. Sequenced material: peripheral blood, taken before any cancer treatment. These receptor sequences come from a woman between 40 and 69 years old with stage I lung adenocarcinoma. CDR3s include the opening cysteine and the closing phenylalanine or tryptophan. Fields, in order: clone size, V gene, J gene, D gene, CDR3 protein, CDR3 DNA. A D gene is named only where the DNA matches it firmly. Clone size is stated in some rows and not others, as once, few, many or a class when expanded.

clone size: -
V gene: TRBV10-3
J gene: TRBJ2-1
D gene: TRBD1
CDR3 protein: CAISRDRGQVEQFF
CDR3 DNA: TGTGCCATCAGCCGGGACAGGGGGCAGGTTGAGCAGTTCTTC

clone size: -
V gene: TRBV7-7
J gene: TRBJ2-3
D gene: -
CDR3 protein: CASSLAPRGLSTDTQYF
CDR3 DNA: TGTGCTAGCAGCTTAGCTCCCCGGGGGCTTAGCACAGATACGCAGTATTTT

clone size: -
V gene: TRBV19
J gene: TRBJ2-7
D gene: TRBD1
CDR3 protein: CASSPGTGPYEQYF
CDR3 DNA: TGTGCCAGTAGCCCAGGGACAGGACCGTACGAGCAGTACTTC

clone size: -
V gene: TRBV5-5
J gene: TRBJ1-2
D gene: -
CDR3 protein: CASSPTGARGYTF
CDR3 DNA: TGTGCCAGCAGCCCCACGGGGGCCCGTGGCTACACCTTC

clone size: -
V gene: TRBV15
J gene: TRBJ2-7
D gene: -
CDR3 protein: CATSRDRLSEQYF
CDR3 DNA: TGTGCCACCAGCAGAGATAGGTTAAGCGAGCAGTACTTC

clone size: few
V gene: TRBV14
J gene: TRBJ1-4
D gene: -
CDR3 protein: CASTRVGNEKLFF
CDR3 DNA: TGTGCCAGCACCCGGGTGGGGAATGAAAAACTGTTTTTT

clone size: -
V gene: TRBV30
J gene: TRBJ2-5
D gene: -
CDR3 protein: CAWSDGLRYQETQYF
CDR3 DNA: TGTGCCTGGAGTGACGGACTCAGGTACCAAGAGACCCAGTACTTC

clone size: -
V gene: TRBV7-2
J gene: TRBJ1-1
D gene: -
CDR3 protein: CASSLVVLDNTEAFF
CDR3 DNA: TGTGCCAGCAGCTTAGTTGTATTGGATAACACTGAAGCTTTCTTT

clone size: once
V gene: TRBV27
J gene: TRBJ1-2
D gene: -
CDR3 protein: CASRAGDWGGSTYGYTF
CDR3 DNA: TGTGCCAGCAGAGCGGGAGATTGGGGGGGGTCAACCTATGGCTACACCTTC

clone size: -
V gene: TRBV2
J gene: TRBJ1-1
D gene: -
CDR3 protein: CASIGGRGVNTEAFF
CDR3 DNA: TGTGCCAGCATAGGAGGGAGGGGGGTAAACACTGAAGCTTTCTTT

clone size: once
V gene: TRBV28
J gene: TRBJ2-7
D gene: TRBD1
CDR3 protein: CASSFPGQGGVVQYF
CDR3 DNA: TGTGCCAGCAGTTTCCCGGGACAGGGTGGGGTTGTGCAGTACTTC

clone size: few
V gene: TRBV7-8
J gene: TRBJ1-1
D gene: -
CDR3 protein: CASSFVPGRLSNTEAFF
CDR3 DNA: TGTGCCAGCAGCTTTGTGCCCGGGCGTTTATCGAACACTGAAGCTTTCTTT

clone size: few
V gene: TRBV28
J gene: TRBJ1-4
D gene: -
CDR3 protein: CASSPPGLYNEKLFF
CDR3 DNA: TGTGCCAGCAGTCCCCCGGGACTTTATAATGAAAAACTGTTTTTT

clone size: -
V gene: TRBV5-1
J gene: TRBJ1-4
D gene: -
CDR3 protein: CASSFQHVATNEKLFF
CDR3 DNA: TGCGCCAGCAGCTTCCAACACGTTGCAACTAATGAAAAACTGTTTTTT

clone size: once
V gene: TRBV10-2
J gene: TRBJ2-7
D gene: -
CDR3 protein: CASTGEDYEQYF
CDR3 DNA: TGCGCCAGTACCGGGGAAGATTACGAGCAGTACTTC

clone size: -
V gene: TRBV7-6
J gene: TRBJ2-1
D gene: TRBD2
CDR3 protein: CASSKGTSGGVIRLFF
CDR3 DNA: TGTGCCAGCAGCAAGGGGACTAGCGGGGGGGTGATACGGTTGTTCTTC

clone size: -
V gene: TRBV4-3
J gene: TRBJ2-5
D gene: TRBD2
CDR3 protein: CASSQAGGGETQYF
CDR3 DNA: TGCGCCAGCAGCCAGGCTGGGGGGGGAGAGACCCAGTACTTC

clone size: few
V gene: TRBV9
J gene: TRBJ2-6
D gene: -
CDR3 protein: CASSQDGGGWTGANVLTF
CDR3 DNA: TGTGCCAGCAGCCAAGACGGTGGGGGTTGGACTGGGGCCAACGTCCTGACTTTC

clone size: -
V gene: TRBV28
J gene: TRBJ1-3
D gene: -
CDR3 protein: CASGGEVGSGNTIYF
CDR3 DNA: TGTGCCAGTGGGGGTGAGGTCGGCTCTGGAAACACCATATATTTT

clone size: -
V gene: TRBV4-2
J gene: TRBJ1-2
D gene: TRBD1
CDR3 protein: CASSQVGDSYGYTF
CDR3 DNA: TGTGCCAGCAGCCAAGTCGGGGACAGCTATGGCTACACCTTC

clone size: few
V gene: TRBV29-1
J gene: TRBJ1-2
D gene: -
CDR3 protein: CSVEKGSGGYTF
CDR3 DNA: TGCAGCGTTGAGAAGGGATCTGGCGGCTACACCTTC

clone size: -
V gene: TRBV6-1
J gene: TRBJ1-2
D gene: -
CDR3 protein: CASSPSGQINYGYTF
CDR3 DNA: TGTGCCAGCAGCCCCTCCGGACAGATAAACTATGGCTACACCTTC

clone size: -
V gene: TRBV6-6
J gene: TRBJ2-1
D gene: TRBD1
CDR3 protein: CASSPKRTGNNEQFF
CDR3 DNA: TGTGCCAGCAGTCCCAAACGGACAGGGAACAATGAGCAGTTCTTC

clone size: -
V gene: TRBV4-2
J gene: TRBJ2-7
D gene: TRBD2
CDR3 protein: CASSQSAGEYEQYF
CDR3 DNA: TGTGCCAGCAGCCAATCTGCGGGGGAGTACGAGCAGTACTTC

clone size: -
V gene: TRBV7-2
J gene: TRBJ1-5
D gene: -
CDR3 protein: CASSLGVNQPQHF
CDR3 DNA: TGTGCCAGCAGCTTAGGAGTAAATCAGCCCCAGCATTTT

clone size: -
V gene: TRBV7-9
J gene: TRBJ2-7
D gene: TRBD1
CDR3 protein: CASSSRGQGYEQYF
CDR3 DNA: TGTGCCAGCAGCTCTAGGGGACAGGGGTACGAGCAGTACTTC

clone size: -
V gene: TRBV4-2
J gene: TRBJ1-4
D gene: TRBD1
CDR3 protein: CASSQLEGLFRDRDEKLFF
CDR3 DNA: TGTGCCAGCAGCCAACTCGAGGGGTTATTCCGGGACAGGGACGAAAAACTGTTTTTT

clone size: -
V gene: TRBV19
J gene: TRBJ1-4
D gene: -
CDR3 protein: CASSIVEGSNEKLFF
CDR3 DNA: TGTGCCAGTAGTATAGTAGAGGGGTCTAATGAAAAACTGTTTTTT

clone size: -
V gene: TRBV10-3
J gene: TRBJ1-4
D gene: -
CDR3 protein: CATQFERQGNEKLFF
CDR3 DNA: TGTGCCACCCAATTCGAAAGGCAGGGGAATGAAAAACTGTTTTTT

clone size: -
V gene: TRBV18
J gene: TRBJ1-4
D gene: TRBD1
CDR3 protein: CASSPGQGTTNEKLFF
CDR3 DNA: TGTGCCAGCTCCCCGGGACAGGGGACCACTAATGAAAAACTGTTTTTT

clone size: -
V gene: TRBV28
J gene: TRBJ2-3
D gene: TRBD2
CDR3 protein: CASSLGVGTSSSDTQYF
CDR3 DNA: TGTGCCAGCAGTTTGGGCGTGGGGACTAGCTCATCAGATACGCAGTATTTT

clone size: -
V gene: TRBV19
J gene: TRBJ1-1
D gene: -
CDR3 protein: CASRNRATMNTEAFF
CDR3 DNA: TGTGCCAGTCGAAACCGAGCCACCATGAACACTGAAGCTTTCTTT

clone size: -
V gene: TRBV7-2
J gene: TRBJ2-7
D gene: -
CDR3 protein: CASSLEAGAKYEQYF
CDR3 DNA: TGTGCCAGCAGCTTAGAGGCGGGGGCTAAGTACGAGCAGTACTTC

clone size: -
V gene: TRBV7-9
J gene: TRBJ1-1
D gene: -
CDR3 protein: CASSLAKGYTEAFF
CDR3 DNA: TGTGCCAGCAGCTTAGCGAAGGGGTATACTGAAGCTTTCTTT

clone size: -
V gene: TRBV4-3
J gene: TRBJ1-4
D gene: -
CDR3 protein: CASSSGLNEKLFF
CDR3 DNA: TGCGCCAGCAGCTCGGGTTTAAATGAAAAACTGTTTTTT

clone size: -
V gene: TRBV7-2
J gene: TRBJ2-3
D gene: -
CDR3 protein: CASSHGWGRTTDTQYF
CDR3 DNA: TGTGCCAGCAGTCACGGTTGGGGCAGAACCACAGATACGCAGTATTTT

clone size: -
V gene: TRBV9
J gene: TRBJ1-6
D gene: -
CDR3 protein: CASSAGGYSPLHF
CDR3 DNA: TGTGCCAGCAGCGCTGGGGGGTATTCACCCCTCCACTTT

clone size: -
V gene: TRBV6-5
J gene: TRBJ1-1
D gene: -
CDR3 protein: CASSPGGNTEAFF
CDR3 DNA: TGTGCCAGCAGCCCCGGGGGGAACACTGAAGCTTTCTTT

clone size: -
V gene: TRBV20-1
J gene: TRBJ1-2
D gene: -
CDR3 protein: CSAKVAGYTF
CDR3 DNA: TGCAGTGCAAAGGTTGCTGGCTACACCTTC

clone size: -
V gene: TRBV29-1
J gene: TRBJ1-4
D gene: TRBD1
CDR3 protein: CSVAGTGRANEKLFF
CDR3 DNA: TGCAGCGTGGCCGGGACAGGGCGGGCGAATGAAAAACTGTTTTTT

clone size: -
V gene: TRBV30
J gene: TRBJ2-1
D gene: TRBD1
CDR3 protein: CAWRETGGYNEQFF
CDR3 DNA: TGTGCCTGGAGGGAGACAGGGGGGTACAATGAGCAGTTCTTC

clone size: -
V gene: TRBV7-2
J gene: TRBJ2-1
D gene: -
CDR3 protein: CASSFRGYNEQFF
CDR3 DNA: TGTGCCAGCAGCTTCCGCGGGTACAATGAGCAGTTCTTC

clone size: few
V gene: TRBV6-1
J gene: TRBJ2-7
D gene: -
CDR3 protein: CASTLNYEQYF
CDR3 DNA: TGTGCCAGCACCCTAAATTACGAGCAGTACTTC

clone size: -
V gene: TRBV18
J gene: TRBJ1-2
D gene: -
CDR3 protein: CASSPPSAYGYTF
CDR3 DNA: TGTGCCAGCTCACCACCCTCGGCCTATGGCTACACCTTC

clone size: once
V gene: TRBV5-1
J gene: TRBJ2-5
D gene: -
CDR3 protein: CASTGRLNGGQETQYF
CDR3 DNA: TGCGCCAGCACCGGCCGACTAAATGGGGGGCAAGAGACCCAGTACTTC

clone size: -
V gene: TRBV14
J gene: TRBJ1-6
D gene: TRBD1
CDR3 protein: CASSPGGSYNSPLHF
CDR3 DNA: TGTGCCAGCAGCCCAGGGGGCTCCTATAATTCACCCCTCCACTTT

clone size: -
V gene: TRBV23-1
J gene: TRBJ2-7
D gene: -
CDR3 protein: CASSRGSVPIIPLEAQYF
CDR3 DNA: TGCGCCAGCTCCCGGGGATCAGTGCCGATAATACCCCTCGAGGCGCAGTACTTC

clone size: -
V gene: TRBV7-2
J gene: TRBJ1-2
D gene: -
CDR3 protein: CASSLGAGEANYGYTF
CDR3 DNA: TGTGCCAGCAGCTTAGGGGCGGGGGAGGCTAACTATGGCTACACCTTC